This TCR beta chain derives from a study of blood T cell repertoires in COVID-19. Study details: Some COVID-19 samples were acute and others convalescent; all came from the United States, Italy and Spain.

J was trimmed by 0 bases and V by 6 bases; bases with no gene match: 8. This CDR3 spans 18 amino acids. Germline CDR1 reads MNHEY; CDR2 reads SMNVEV (reference sequence). Assay: immunoSEQ multiplex PCR; the TCRdb copy retains only in-frame clones and omits some. In the table there are 200,000 or so clones, approximately 84% of which are singletons. The table lists this clone with a few counts. The V and J genes are TRBV27 and TRBJ1-6; 10 bases match TRBD1. Material: peripheral blood. This sequence originates from a woman in her 70s with active or convalescent COVID-19. The DNA of the CDR3 is TGTGCCAGCAGCCGAGACAGGGGGCAAGGCTCCTATAATTCACCCCTCCACTTT. Its translation: CASSRDRGQGSYNSPLHF.